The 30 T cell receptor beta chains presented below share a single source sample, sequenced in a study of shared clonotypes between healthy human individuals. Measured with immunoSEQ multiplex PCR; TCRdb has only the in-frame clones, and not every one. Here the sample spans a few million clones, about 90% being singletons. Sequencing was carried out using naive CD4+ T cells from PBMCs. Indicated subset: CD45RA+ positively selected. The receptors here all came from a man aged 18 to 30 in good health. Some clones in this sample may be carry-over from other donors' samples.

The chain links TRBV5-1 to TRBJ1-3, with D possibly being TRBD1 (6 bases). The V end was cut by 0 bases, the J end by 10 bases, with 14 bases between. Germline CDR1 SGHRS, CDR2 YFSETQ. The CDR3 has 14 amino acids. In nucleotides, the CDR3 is TGCGCCAGCAGCTTGGACGGCAGGGGAGATACCATATATTTT. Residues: CASSLDGRGDTIYF.

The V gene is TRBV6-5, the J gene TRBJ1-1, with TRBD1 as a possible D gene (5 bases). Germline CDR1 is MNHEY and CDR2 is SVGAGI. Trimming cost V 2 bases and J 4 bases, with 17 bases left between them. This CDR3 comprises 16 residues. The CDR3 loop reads CASSYQGQGRGTEAFF. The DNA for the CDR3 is TGTGCCAGCAGTTACCAAGGCCAGGGCCGGGGCACTGAAGCTTTCTTT.

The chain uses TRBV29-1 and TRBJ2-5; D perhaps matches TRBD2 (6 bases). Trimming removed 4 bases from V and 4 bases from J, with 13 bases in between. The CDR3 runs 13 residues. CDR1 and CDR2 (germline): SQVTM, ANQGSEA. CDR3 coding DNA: TGCAGCGTTGCCGGAGGGGTTGGAGAGACCCAGTACTTC. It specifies CSVAGGVGETQYF.

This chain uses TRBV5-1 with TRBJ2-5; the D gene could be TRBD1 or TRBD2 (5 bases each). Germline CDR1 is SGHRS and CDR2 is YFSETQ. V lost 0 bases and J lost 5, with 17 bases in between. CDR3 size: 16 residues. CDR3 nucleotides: TGCGCCAGCAGCTTGGTTGGGGGAGACCTGGGGGAGACCCAGTACTTC. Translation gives CASSLVGGDLGETQYF.

The chain's CDR3 is CASSLTGLQGYTF. CDR3 coding DNA: TGCGCCAGCAGCCTAACAGGGTTGCAAGGCTACACCTTC. The gene calls are TRBV4-1 and TRBJ1-2; weak D call: TRBD1 (6 bases). The CDR3 has 13 residues. CDR1 is MGHRA, CDR2 YSYEKL, per germline. Trimming shortened V by 4 bases and J by 8 bases, and 14 bases separated the two germline ends.

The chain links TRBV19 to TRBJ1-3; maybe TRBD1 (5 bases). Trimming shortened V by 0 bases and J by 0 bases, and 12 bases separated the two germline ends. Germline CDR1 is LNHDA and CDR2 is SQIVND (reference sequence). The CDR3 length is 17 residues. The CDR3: CASSIEGRILSGNTIYF. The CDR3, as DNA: TGTGCCAGTAGTATAGAGGGACGGATCCTCTCTGGAAACACCATATATTTT.

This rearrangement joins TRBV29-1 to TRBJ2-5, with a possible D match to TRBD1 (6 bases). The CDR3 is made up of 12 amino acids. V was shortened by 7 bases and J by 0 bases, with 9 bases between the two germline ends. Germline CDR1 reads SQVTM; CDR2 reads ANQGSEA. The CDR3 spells CSGAGDQETQYF. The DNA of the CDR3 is TGCAGCGGGGCAGGGGACCAAGAGACCCAGTACTTC.

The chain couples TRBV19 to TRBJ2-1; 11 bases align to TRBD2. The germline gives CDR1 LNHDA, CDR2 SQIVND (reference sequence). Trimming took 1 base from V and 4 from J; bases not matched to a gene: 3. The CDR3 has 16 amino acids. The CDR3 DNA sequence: TGTGCCAGTAGTATAGTAGTAGCGGGAGGGTACAATGAGCAGTTCTTC. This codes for CASSIVVAGGYNEQFF.

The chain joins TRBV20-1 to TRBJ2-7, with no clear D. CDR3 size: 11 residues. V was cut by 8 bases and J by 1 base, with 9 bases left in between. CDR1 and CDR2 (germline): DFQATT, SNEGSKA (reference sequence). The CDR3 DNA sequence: TGCAGTACCTGGGGTTCCTACGAGCAGTACTTC. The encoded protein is CSTWGSYEQYF.

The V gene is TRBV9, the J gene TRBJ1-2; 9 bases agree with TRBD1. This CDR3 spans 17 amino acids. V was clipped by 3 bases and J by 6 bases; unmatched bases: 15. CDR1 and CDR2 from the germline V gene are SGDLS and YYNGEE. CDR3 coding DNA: TGTGCCAGCAGCGGGGAATACAGGGGGCGCGTTCCTCATGGCTACACCTTC. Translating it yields CASSGEYRGRVPHGYTF.

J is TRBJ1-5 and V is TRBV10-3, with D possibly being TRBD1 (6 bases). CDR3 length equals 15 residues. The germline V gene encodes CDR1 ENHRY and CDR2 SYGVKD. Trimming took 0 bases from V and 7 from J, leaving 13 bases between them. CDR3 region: CAISESGGFGQPQHF. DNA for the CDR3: TGTGCCATCAGTGAGTCAGGGGGGTTTGGGCAGCCCCAGCATTTT.

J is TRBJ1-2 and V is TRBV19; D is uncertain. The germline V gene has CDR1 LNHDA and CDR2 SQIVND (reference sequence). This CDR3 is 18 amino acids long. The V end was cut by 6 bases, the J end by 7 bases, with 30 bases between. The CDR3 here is CASRYIIPGRSRTTGYTF. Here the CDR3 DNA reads TGTGCCAGTAGATACATAATCCCCGGACGAAGCCGAACTACTGGCTACACCTTC.

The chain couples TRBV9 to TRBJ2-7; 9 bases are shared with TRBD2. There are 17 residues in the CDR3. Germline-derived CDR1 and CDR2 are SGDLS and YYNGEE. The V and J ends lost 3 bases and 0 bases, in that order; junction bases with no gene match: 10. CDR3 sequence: CASSGNPSGKSSYEQYF. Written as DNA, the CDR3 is TGTGCCAGCAGCGGGAATCCTAGCGGGAAGAGCTCCTACGAGCAGTACTTC.

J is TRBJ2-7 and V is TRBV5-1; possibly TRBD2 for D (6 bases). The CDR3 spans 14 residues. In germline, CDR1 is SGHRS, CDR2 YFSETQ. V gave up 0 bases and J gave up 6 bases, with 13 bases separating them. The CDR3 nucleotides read TGCGCCAGCAGCTTGGTTGCGGGATCGTCCGAGCAGTACTTC. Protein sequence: CASSLVAGSSEQYF. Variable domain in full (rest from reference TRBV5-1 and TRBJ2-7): KAGVTQTPRYLIKTRGQQVTLSCSPISGHRSVSWYQQTPGQGLQFLFEYFSETQRNKGNFPGRFSGRQFSNSRSEMNVSTLELGDSALYLCASSLVAGSSEQYFGPGTRLTVT.

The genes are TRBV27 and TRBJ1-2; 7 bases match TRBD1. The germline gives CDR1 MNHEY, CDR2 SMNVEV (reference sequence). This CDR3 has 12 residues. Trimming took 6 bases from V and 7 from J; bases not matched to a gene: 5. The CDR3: CASSSGGGGYTF. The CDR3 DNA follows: TGTGCCAGCAGCTCAGGGGGAGGTGGCTACACCTTC.

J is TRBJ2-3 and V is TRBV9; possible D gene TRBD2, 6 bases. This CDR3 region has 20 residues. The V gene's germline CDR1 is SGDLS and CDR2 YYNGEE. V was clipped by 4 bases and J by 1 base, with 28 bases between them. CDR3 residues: CASSPEGSGHHSSRTDTQYF. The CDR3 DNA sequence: TGTGCCAGCAGCCCTGAGGGTAGCGGACACCACTCGTCTCGCACAGATACGCAGTATTTT.

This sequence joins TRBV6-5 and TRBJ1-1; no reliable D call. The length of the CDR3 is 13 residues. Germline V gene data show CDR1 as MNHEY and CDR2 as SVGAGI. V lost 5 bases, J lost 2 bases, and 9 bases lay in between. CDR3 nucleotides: TGTGCCAGCAGTCCTTGGTCCAACACTGAAGCTTTCTTT. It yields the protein CASSPWSNTEAFF.

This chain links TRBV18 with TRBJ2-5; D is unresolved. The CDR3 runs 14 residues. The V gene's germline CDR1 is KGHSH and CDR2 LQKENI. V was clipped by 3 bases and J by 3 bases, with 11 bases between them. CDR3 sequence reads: CASSPVTHEETQYF. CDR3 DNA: TGTGCCAGCTCACCCGTAACACACGAAGAGACCCAGTACTTC.

The CDR3 DNA is TGCGCCAGCAGCTTCGAAGGAGGCACAGATACGCAGTATTTT. It encodes CASSFEGGTDTQYF. The chain carries TRBV5-1 and TRBJ2-3; D is unclear. Per germline, CDR1 SGHRS and CDR2 YFSETQ. Deletions cut 2 bases from V and 1 base from J, with 8 bases between. This CDR3 spans 14 amino acids.

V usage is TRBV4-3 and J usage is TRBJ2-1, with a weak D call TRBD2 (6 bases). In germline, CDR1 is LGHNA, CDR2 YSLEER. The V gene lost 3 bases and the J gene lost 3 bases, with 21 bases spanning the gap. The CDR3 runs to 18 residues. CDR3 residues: CASSHIFPPRGIYNEQFF. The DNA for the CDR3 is TGCGCCAGCAGCCACATATTCCCCCCTCGCGGGATCTACAATGAGCAGTTCTTC.

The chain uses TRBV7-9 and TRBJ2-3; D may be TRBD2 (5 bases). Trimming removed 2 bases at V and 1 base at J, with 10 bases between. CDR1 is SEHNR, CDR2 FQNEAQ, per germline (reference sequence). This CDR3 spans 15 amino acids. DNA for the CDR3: TGTGCCAGCAGCTTAAATAGCGCGCGCACAGATACGCAGTATTTT. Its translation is CASSLNSARTDTQYF.

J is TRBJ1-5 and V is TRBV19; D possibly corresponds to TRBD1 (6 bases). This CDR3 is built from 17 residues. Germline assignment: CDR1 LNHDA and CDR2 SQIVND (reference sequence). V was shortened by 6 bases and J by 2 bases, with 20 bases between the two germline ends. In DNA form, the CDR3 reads TGTGCCAGTAGGGCGGACAGCCGGGGAATGGGCAATCAGCCCCAGCATTTT. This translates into CASRADSRGMGNQPQHF.

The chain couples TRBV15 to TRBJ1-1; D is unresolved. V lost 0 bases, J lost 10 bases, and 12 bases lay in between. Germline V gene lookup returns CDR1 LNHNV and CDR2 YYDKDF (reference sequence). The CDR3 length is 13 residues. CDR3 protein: CATSRDPEGGAFF. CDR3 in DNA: TGTGCCACCAGCAGAGATCCGGAGGGTGGAGCTTTCTTT.

The CDR3: CASSLVYRGARNTEAFF. In DNA, the CDR3 is TGCGCCAGCAGCTTGGTGTACAGGGGAGCCCGGAACACTGAAGCTTTCTTT. The chain employs TRBV5-1 and TRBJ1-1; 7 nucleotides match TRBD1. The CDR3 is 17 residues long. Germline trimming cut 0 bases from V and 1 base from J; bases unmatched to any gene: 9. CDR1 and CDR2 from the germline V gene are SGHRS and YFSETQ.

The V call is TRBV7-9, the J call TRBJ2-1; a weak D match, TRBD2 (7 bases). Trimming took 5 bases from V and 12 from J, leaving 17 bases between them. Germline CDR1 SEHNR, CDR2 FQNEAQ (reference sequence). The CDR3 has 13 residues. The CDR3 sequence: CASSPQAGQWQFF. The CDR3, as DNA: TGTGCCAGCAGCCCGCAAGCGGGACAATGGCAGTTCTTC.

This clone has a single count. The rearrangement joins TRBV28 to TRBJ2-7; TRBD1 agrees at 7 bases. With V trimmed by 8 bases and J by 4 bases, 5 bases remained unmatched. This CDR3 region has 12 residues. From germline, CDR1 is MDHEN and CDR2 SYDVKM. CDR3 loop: CASWTGEYEQYF. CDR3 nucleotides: TGTGCCAGCTGGACAGGAGAATACGAGCAGTACTTC.

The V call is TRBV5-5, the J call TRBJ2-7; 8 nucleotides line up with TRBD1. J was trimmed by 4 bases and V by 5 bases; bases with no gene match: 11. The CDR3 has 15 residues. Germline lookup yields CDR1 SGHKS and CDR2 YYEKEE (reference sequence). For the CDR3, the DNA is TGTGCCAGCAGAAACACCCAGGGGGCAGGGTACGAGCAGTACTTC. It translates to CASRNTQGAGYEQYF.

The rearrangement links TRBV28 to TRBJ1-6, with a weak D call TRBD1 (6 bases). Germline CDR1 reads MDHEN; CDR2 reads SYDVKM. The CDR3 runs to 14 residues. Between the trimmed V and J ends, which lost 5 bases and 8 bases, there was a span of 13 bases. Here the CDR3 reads CASSQITGYSPLHF. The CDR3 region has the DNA TGTGCCAGCAGTCAAATCACAGGGTATTCACCCCTCCACTTT. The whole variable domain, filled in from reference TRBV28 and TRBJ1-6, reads DVKVTQSSRYLVKRTGEKVFLECVQDMDHENMFWYRQDPGLGLRLIYFSYDVKMKEKGDIPEGYSVSREKKERFSLILESASTNQTSMYLCASSQITGYSPLHFGNGTRLTVT.

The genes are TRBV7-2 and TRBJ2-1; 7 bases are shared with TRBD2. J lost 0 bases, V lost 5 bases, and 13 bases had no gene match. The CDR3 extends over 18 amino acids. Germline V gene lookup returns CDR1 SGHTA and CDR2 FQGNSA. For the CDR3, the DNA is TGTGCCAGCAGCCGTGTGACTAGCCTTGCCCGCTCCTACAATGAGCAGTTCTTC. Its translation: CASSRVTSLARSYNEQFF.

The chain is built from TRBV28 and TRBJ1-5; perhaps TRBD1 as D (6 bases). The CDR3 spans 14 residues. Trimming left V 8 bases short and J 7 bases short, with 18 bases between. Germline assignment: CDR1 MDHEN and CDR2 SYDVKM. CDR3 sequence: CASGGSRSGQPQHF. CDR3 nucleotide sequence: TGTGCCAGCGGGGGCTCCCGGTCAGGGCAGCCCCAGCATTTT.